A single sample is the source of the 6 T cell receptor beta chains below, sequenced in a study of CXCR3-negative and CXCR3-positive naive CD8 T cells. Whole-study results and caveats: Naive CXCR3-positive cells had TRB CDR3s more hydrophobic than those of CXCR3-negative naive cells.

The antigens of these receptors remain unknown. TRB cDNA libraries were made by UMI-labeled 5' RACE. TCRdb re-called the 5' RACE reads and shows each CDR3 protein once, DNA omitted. In all, the sample yields 130,000 to 150,000 distinct CDR3 sequences. Sequenced sample: naive CXCR3+ CD8+ T cells from blood. The subset is: CD45RO-CCR7+CD27+CD95- naive CD8+ T cells expressing CXCR3 (TNR3+). The receptors were sampled from a human donor in good health. Some clones in this sample may be carry-over from other donors' samples.

The CDR3 loop reads CASSLPLPGTGDEQFF. The chain is built from TRBV11-2 and TRBJ2-1; absent DNA, TCRdb's TRBD1 call cannot be checked. This CDR3 has 16 amino acids. The germline gives CDR1 SGHAT, CDR2 FQNNGV.

The chain uses TRBV12-5 and TRBJ2-5; the D call of TRBD1 rests on TCRdb alone, since no DNA is present to check it. The length of the CDR3 is 14 residues. Germline loops: CDR1 LGHNT, CDR2 FRNRAP. The CDR3 protein is CASGPQGEGETQYF.

The chain employs TRBV20-1 and TRBJ1-2; TCRdb's D call of TRBD1 is untestable without DNA. The CDR3 contains 13 residues. Germline V gene lookup returns CDR1 DFQATT and CDR2 SNEGSKA (reference sequence). This CDR3 reads CSAPRGQGNGYTF.

The chain joins TRBV2 to TRBJ2-7. In germline, CDR1 is SNHLY, CDR2 FYNNEI. The CDR3 has 13 amino acids. The CDR3 protein is CASSEAGYYEQYF.

V usage is TRBV20-1 and J usage is TRBJ1-5; with no DNA, the TCRdb D assignment of TRBD1 cannot be verified. CDR1 and CDR2 from the germline V gene are DFQATT and SNEGSKA (reference sequence). The CDR3 runs 15 residues. The CDR3 sequence: CSAMDTGGQSQPQHF.

The chain employs TRBV5-1 and TRBJ2-4; there is no DNA to check the TCRdb D call of TRBD1. CDR3 length: 17 residues. Germline V CDR1 and CDR2: SGHRS, YFSETQ. The CDR3 sequence: CASSPGPFTDNVGIQYF.